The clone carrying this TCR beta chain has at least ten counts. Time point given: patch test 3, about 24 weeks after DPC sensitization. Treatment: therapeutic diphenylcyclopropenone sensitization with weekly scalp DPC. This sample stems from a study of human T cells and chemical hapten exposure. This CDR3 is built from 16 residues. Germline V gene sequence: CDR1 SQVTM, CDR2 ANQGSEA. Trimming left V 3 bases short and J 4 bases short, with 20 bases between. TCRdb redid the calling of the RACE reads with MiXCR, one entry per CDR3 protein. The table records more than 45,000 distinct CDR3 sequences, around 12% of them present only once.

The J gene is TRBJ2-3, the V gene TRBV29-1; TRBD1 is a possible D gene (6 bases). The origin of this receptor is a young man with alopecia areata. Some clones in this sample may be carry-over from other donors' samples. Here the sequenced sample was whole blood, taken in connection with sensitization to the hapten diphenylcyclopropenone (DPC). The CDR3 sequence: CSVEGVGSGEPDTQYF. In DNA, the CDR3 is TGCAGCGTTGAGGGGGTAGGATCAGGGGAGCCAGATACGCAGTATTTT.